What follows are 23 T cell receptor beta chains derived from one specimen sequenced in a study of T cells in Graves' hyperthyroidism and ophthalmopathy. RNA transcripts served as the template for amplifying TCR beta CDR3 regions. HTBI primers were employed in a first-round RT-PCR of the TCR CDR3. MiXCR was run by TCRdb on the multiplex PCR reads, yielding one entry per CDR3 protein. Here the sample spans over 500,000 distinct CDR3 sequences, about 15% being singletons. The sequenced sample was blood. These receptors all come from a woman between 18 and 29 years old with Graves' ophthalmopathy.

The chain links TRBV11-2 to TRBJ2-1; the match to TRBD2 covers 9 bases. Germline values: CDR1 SGHAT, CDR2 FQNNGV. V dropped 4 bases and J dropped 6; count of bases not matched to a gene: 10. The CDR3 has 16 amino acids. CDR3 coding DNA: TGTGCCAGCAGCTATAATAGCGGGAGTGGGTCCAATGAGCAGTTCTTC. It translates to CASSYNSGSGSNEQFF.

This clonotype was found a few times. The V call is TRBV6-1, the J call TRBJ1-4; 7 bases align to TRBD1. The V gene end was trimmed by 6 bases and the J gene end by 8 bases; junction bases not matched to a gene: 6. Germline loops: CDR1 MNHNS, CDR2 SASEGT. The CDR3 is made up of 13 amino acids. Here the CDR3 DNA reads TGTGCCAGCAGAGACAGGGAAGGCGAAAAACTGTTTTTT. Translating gives CASRDREGEKLFF.

Many counts were recorded for this clonotype. J is TRBJ2-7 and V is TRBV2; 9 bases are shared with TRBD2. The germline CDR1 and CDR2 sequences are SNHLY and FYNNEI. J gave up 0 bases and V 2 bases, and 8 bases lay outside the gene matches. The CDR3 is made up of 17 amino acids. The CDR3 loop is CASSEWASGESSYEQYF. The CDR3 DNA reads as TGTGCCAGCAGTGAATGGGCTAGCGGGGAAAGCTCCTACGAGCAGTACTTC.

This clonotype occurred many times. V gene TRBV2 combines with J gene TRBJ2-3, with 11 bases matching TRBD2. Germline CDR1 reads SNHLY; CDR2 reads FYNNEI. V lost 7 bases to trimming and J lost 6 bases; unmatched junction nucleotides: 3. The CDR3 sequence is 13 residues long. The CDR3: CASNLAGGDTQYF. The CDR3 nucleotides are TGTGCCAGCAATCTAGCGGGAGGTGATACGCAGTATTTT.

Ten or more counts support this clonotype. The chain recombines TRBV27 with TRBJ2-3; D not certain. The CDR3 runs 15 residues. Germline V CDR1 and CDR2: MNHEY, SMNVEV (reference sequence). V was trimmed by 8 bases and J by 0 bases, leaving 15 bases between them. CDR3 sequence: CASRPTETSTDTQYF. For the CDR3, the DNA is TGTGCCAGCCGGCCCACGGAAACTAGCACAGATACGCAGTATTTT.

The V call is TRBV27, the J call TRBJ2-3; tentatively, D is TRBD2 (5 bases). V was pared by 3 bases and J by 6 bases, with 16 bases between. The CDR3 has 15 residues. Germline CDR1 MNHEY, CDR2 SMNVEV (reference sequence). CDR3 amino acids: CASSLATRRSDTQYF. The CDR3, as DNA: TGTGCCAGCAGTTTGGCGACAAGGAGGTCGGATACGCAGTATTTT.

The gene calls are TRBV4-3 and TRBJ2-6; 8 bases match TRBD2. Germline V gene data show CDR1 as LGHNA and CDR2 as YSLEER. The ends lost 1 base at V and 1 base at J; junction bases unmatched: 6. The CDR3 is made up of 18 amino acids. The CDR3 spells CASSQGWAGGSGANVLTF. The CDR3 DNA reads TGCGCCAGCAGCCAAGGCTGGGCGGGAGGTTCTGGGGCCAACGTCCTGACTTTC.

This clonotype was counted a few times. This chain uses TRBV7-2 with TRBJ2-2, with 8 bases aligning to TRBD1. J was trimmed by 4 bases and V by 3 bases; bases with no gene match: 4. The germline V gene encodes CDR1 SGHTA and CDR2 FQGNSA. The CDR3 is 15 amino acids. The CDR3 nucleotides are TGTGCCAGCAGCTTGGACAGGGTCCGCACCGGGGAGCTGTTTTTT. Translated: CASSLDRVRTGELFF.

Many counts were recorded for this clonotype. The rearrangement links TRBV6-2 or TRBV6-3 to TRBJ2-1; 9 bases map to TRBD2. The CDR3 is made up of 18 amino acids. CDR1 and CDR2 from the germline V gene are MNHEY and SVGEGT. V shed 3 bases, J shed 0 bases, and the junction held 9 bases outside the gene matches. CDR3 sequence: CASSYWLAGTSSYNEQFF. The DNA for the CDR3 is TGTGCCAGCAGTTATTGGCTAGCGGGAACGAGCTCCTACAATGAGCAGTTCTTC.

This clonotype appeared a few times. At one end the junction does not follow the germline gene, possibly because of a read error. J is TRBJ1-5 and V is TRBV4-1; weak D call: TRBD1 (6 bases). CDR3 length: 13 amino acids. The V gene's germline CDR1 is MGHRA and CDR2 YSYEKL. This CDR3 is CASSAQGGGPQHF. Written as DNA, the CDR3 is TGCGCCAGCAGCGCACAGGGAGGTGGGCCCCAGCACTTT.

As concerns this clonotype: A read error may explain this, as a much larger clone is one base away. The CDR3 sequence is CASSNLGTGGSNYGHTF. For the CDR3, the DNA is TGCGCCAGCAGCAACCTCGGGACAGGGGGTTCCAACTATGGCCACACCTTC. The chain links TRBV5-1 to TRBJ1-2, with TRBD1 identical over 11 bases. Germline CDR1 and CDR2: SGHRS and YFSETQ. The CDR3 runs 17 residues. Supplemented by reference TRBV5-1 and TRBJ1-2, the full variable domain reads KAGVTQTPRYLIKTRGQQVTLSCSPISGHRSVSWYQQTPGQGLQFLFEYFSETQRNKGNFPGRFSGRQFSNSRSEMNVSTLELGDSALYLCASSNLGTGGSNYGHTFGSGTRLTVV.

This clonotype was observed at least ten times. V and J are TRBV3-1 and TRBJ1-5; D ambiguous. The CDR3 extends over 16 amino acids. The ends were cut back, 1 base at V and 0 bases at J, with 10 bases in the middle. Germline V lookup: CDR1 LGHDT, CDR2 YNNKEL (reference sequence). Here the CDR3 reads CASSQGPSGSNQPQHF. The CDR3 DNA sequence: TGTGCCAGCAGCCAAGGGCCCTCGGGTAGCAATCAGCCCCAGCATTTT. Using reference TRBV3-1 and TRBJ1-5 for the parts outside the CDR3, the full variable domain is DTAVSQTPKYLVTQMGNDKSIKCEQNLGHDTMYWYKQDSKKFLKIMFSYNNKELIINETVPNRFSPKSPDKAHLNLHINSLELGDSAVYFCASSQGPSGSNQPQHFGDGTRLSIL.

This clonotype was observed at least ten times. The chain couples TRBV6-4 to TRBJ2-1; 12 bases match TRBD2. The CDR3 contains 16 residues. With V trimmed by 1 base and J by 4 bases, 2 bases remained unmatched. The V gene's germline CDR1 is MRHNA and CDR2 SNTAGT. The CDR3 coding sequence is TGTGCCAGCAGTGACTTTGGGACTAGCGGGTACAATGAGCAGTTCTTC. Amino acid sequence: CASSDFGTSGYNEQFF.

The chain couples TRBV10-3 to TRBJ1-1; D gene uncertain. CDR1 is ENHRY and CDR2 is SYGVKD in the germline V gene. V lost 4 bases and J 1 base, leaving 13 bases between the germline ends. The length of the CDR3 is 15 residues. In DNA, the CDR3 is TGTGCCATCAGTGGACTCCCGGGAGGGAACACTGAAGCTTTCTTT. This translates into CAISGLPGGNTEAFF.

V gene TRBV28 combines with J gene TRBJ1-1; 11 bases agree with TRBD1. Germline CDR1 MDHEN, CDR2 SYDVKM. The trim removed 3 bases at V and 5 bases at J, leaving 14 bases unmatched. CDR3 length equals 18 residues. The CDR3 here is CASSLIGWTGGRSTEAFF. The CDR3 region has the DNA TGTGCCAGCAGTTTGATTGGGTGGACAGGGGGCCGAAGTACTGAAGCTTTCTTT.

Many counts were recorded for this clonotype. The chain uses TRBV9 and TRBJ2-7, with 7 bases fitting TRBD2. In germline, CDR1 is SGDLS, CDR2 YYNGEE. This CDR3 comprises 15 residues. J was trimmed by 0 bases and V by 4 bases; bases with no gene match: 7. Written as DNA, the CDR3 is TGTGCCAGCAGCCCCCAGCGGGGCTCCTCCTACGAGCAGTACTTC. It codes for CASSPQRGSSYEQYF.

The rearrangement links TRBV10-3 to TRBJ2-1; D might be TRBD1 or TRBD2, each matching 5 bases. The V gene's germline CDR1 is ENHRY and CDR2 SYGVKD. Trimming shortened V by 0 bases and J by 6 bases, and 6 bases separated the two germline ends. The CDR3 has 13 residues. The CDR3 DNA reads as TGTGCCATCAGTGAGTCCGGGGCCAATGAGCAGTTCTTC. Translating it yields CAISESGANEQFF.

The sample holds many counts of this clonotype. The chain combines TRBV6-1 with TRBJ2-3, with 8 nucleotides matching TRBD1. CDR3 length: 15 amino acids. V dropped 5 bases and J dropped 6; count of bases not matched to a gene: 10. The germline gives CDR1 MNHNS, CDR2 SASEGT. The CDR3: CASSYSPGGRDTQYF. CDR3 coding DNA: TGTGCCAGCAGTTACTCTCCAGGGGGCAGGGATACGCAGTATTTT.

The rearrangement uses TRBV3-1 and TRBJ1-2; D not certain. The CDR3 is made up of 15 amino acids. Per the germline V gene, CDR1 is LGHDT and CDR2 is YNNKEL (reference sequence). Trimming took off 2 bases at V and 0 bases at J, with 10 bases between the two ends. The CDR3 here is CASSQIPGTNYGYTF. In nucleotides, the CDR3 is TGTGCCAGCAGCCAAATTCCGGGGACTAACTATGGCTACACCTTC.

Only a few counts were recorded for this clonotype. The chain couples TRBV5-6 to TRBJ2-4; TRBD2 aligns across 9 bases. This CDR3 has 17 amino acids. Germline CDR1 is SGHDT and CDR2 is YYEEEE. Trimming removed 4 bases from V and 8 bases from J; junction bases left unmatched: 16. This CDR3 reads CASSLSPAGGLGDIQYF. CDR3 nucleotide sequence: TGTGCCAGCAGCCTCTCGCCCGCGGGGGGGCTTGGCGACATTCAGTACTTC.

The gene calls are TRBV25-1 and TRBJ1-2; TRBD1 is a possible D gene (5 bases). CDR1 and CDR2 (germline): MGHDK, SYGVNS. Trimming cost V 2 bases and J 4 bases, with 11 bases left between them. The CDR3 spans 14 residues. CDR3 DNA: TGTGCCAGCAGTGAAGGGACGGCCGTCTATGGCTACACCTTC. As protein: CASSEGTAVYGYTF.

This clonotype has only a few counts. The rearrangement uses TRBV27 and TRBJ2-7; the D call may be TRBD1 or TRBD2 (5 bases each). Trimming shortened V by 6 bases and J by 3 bases, and 18 bases separated the two germline ends. The CDR3 runs to 15 residues. Germline V gene data show CDR1 as MNHEY and CDR2 as SMNVEV (reference sequence). The CDR3 sequence is CASSLYEGPNYEQYF. CDR3 DNA: TGTGCCAGCAGCCTGTACGAGGGACCAAACTACGAGCAGTACTTC.

The chain is built from TRBV11-3 and TRBJ1-1, with 10 nucleotides matching TRBD1. V shed 2 bases, J shed 11 bases, and the junction held 8 bases outside the gene matches. The CDR3 extends over 14 amino acids. Germline loops: CDR1 SGHNT, CDR2 YENEEA. CDR3 protein: CASSLSGQGSGAFF. The CDR3 DNA is TGTGCCAGCAGCTTATCGGGACAGGGGTCGGGGGCTTTCTTT.